This passage covers 31 T cell receptor beta chains from one sample sequenced in a study of control samples from healthy donors and cancer patients. Some clones are missing from TCRdb's copy, which holds only in-frame ones; the method was immunoSEQ multiplex PCR. The sample lists roughly 170,000 clones, approximately 92% seen once, with roughly 2.1% in the top ten. Specimen: blood. These receptors all stem from a woman aged 40 to 50 in good health.

The chain couples TRBV4-1 to TRBJ1-1; no reliable D call. The germline CDR1 and CDR2 sequences are MGHRA and YSYEKL. Trimming removed 8 bases at V and 0 bases at J, with 10 bases between. The CDR3 contains 13 residues. The chain's CDR3 is CASSGLMNTEAFF. In nucleotides, the CDR3 is TGCGCCAGCTCAGGACTCATGAACACTGAAGCTTTCTTT.

The chain links TRBV5-1 to TRBJ1-4; unclear D gene. Germline assignment: CDR1 SGHRS and CDR2 YFSETQ. Trimming removed 0 bases from V and 8 bases from J, with 11 bases in between. The CDR3 spans 14 residues. The CDR3 spells CASSLDQPVEKLFF. DNA for the CDR3: TGCGCCAGCAGCTTGGACCAGCCGGTCGAAAAACTGTTTTTT.

This chain joins TRBV2 and TRBJ1-4, with D uncertain. The V gene lost 6 bases and the J gene lost 3 bases, with 11 bases spanning the gap. The CDR3 extends over 14 amino acids. CDR1 and CDR2 from the germline V gene are SNHLY and FYNNEI. The CDR3 sequence: CASSGGWANEKLFF. The CDR3 DNA follows: TGTGCCAGCAGCGGAGGGTGGGCTAATGAAAAACTGTTTTTT.

J is TRBJ1-5 and V is TRBV29-1; D possibly corresponds to TRBD1 (5 bases). V shed 4 bases and J shed 7 bases, with 14 bases lying between them. The V gene's germline CDR1 is SQVTM and CDR2 ANQGSEA. CDR3 size: 13 residues. Here the CDR3 DNA reads TGCAGCGTTGGGGGGGTCGGGGGGCAGCCCCAGCATTTT. Translated: CSVGGVGGQPQHF.

J is TRBJ2-2 and V is TRBV6-5, with 10 bases identical to TRBD1. V lost 6 bases and J lost 7; bases outside the gene matches: 8. The CDR3 runs 15 residues. CDR1 is MNHEY and CDR2 is SVGAGI in the germline V gene. The CDR3 DNA follows: TGTGCCAGCAGACGACAGGGGGCCGATGTCGGGGAGCTGTTTTTT. This codes for CASRRQGADVGELFF.

The V call is TRBV6-5, the J call TRBJ1-5, with D possibly being TRBD1 (5 bases). V was clipped by 7 bases and J by 0 bases, with 13 bases between them. Germline assignment: CDR1 MNHEY and CDR2 SVGAGI. The CDR3 runs 15 residues. DNA for the CDR3: TGTGCCAGCAAGGTGGGGCGAAATAGCAATCAGCCCCAGCATTTT. Residues: CASKVGRNSNQPQHF.

This rearrangement joins TRBV11-3 to TRBJ2-3, with a tentative D call TRBD2 (5 bases). Germline-derived CDR1 and CDR2 are SGHNT and YENEEA. V was shortened by 5 bases and J by 4 bases, with 13 bases between the two germline ends. This CDR3 comprises 14 residues. CDR3 in DNA: TGTGCCAGCAGCCACGGCGGGTGGGCAGATACGCAGTATTTT. Translation gives CASSHGGWADTQYF. The full variable domain, completed using reference TRBV11-3 and TRBJ2-3, is EAGVVQSPRYKIIEKKQPVAFWCNPISGHNTLYWYLQNLGQGPELLIRYENEEAVDDSQLPKDRFSAERLKGVDSTLKIQPAELGDSAVYLCASSHGGWADTQYFGPGTRLTVL.

The chain recombines TRBV4-2 with TRBJ2-2; 9 nucleotides align to TRBD1. Germline V lookup: CDR1 LGHNA, CDR2 YNFKEQ. The CDR3 contains 18 residues. After removal of 1 base from V and 6 bases from J, the junction contained 12 bases not matched to a gene. CDR3 residues: CASSQAPTGQGRAGELFF. In DNA, the CDR3 is TGTGCCAGCAGCCAAGCCCCCACGGGACAGGGAAGGGCCGGGGAGCTGTTTTTT.

The chain recombines TRBV5-1 with TRBJ1-2; TRBD1 might be the D (6 bases). This CDR3 contains 13 residues. Trimming removed 4 bases from V and 4 bases from J, with 11 bases in between. Germline V lookup: CDR1 SGHRS, CDR2 YFSETQ. DNA for the CDR3: TGCGCCAGCAGCGTAGGACAGCCCTATGGCTACACCTTC. As protein: CASSVGQPYGYTF.

This clone showed up just once. The chain links TRBV5-1 to TRBJ1-2, with a weak D call TRBD1 (6 bases). V lost 0 bases, J lost 1 base, and 10 bases lay in between. Germline-derived CDR1 and CDR2 are SGHRS and YFSETQ. The CDR3 is 15 residues long. The CDR3 DNA reads TGCGCCAGCAGCTTGGGAGAGGGGGGTAACTATGGCTACACCTTC. The encoded protein is CASSLGEGGNYGYTF.

The chain uses TRBV9 and TRBJ2-5; D assignment may be TRBD1 or TRBD2 (5 bases each). Between the trimmed V and J ends, which lost 0 bases and 2 bases, there was a span of 8 bases. The CDR3 has 14 residues. Germline loops: CDR1 SGDLS, CDR2 YYNGEE. CDR3 amino acids: CASSVGWGQETQYF. The CDR3 region has the DNA TGTGCCAGCAGCGTAGGGTGGGGGCAAGAGACCCAGTACTTC.

The CDR3 sequence: CASSSQTGQETQYF. CDR3 DNA sequence: TGCGCCAGCAGCTCACAGACGGGACAAGAGACCCAGTACTTC. The chain joins TRBV5-1 to TRBJ2-5; a possible D gene is TRBD2 (5 bases). CDR3 size: 14 residues. Trimming pared 3 bases from V and 2 bases from J, leaving 11 bases between. Per the germline V gene, CDR1 is SGHRS and CDR2 is YFSETQ.

CDR3: CASSLQLTDTQYF. DNA of the CDR3: TGTGCCAGCAGTCTCCAACTCACAGATACGCAGTATTTT. The gene calls are TRBV12-3 or TRBV12-4 and TRBJ2-3, with D unclear. This CDR3 region has 13 residues. With 5 bases removed from V and 2 bases from J, the gap between germline ends came to 8 bases.

The genes are TRBV27 and TRBJ1-5; 7 bases agree with TRBD1. Looked up from germline, CDR1 is MNHEY and CDR2 is SMNVEV (reference sequence). The length of the CDR3 is 13 residues. The ends lost 4 bases at V and 5 bases at J; junction bases unmatched: 2. DNA for the CDR3: TGTGCCAGCAGTTACGGACAGGATCAGCCCCAGCATTTT. It is translated as CASSYGQDQPQHF.

The chain links TRBV5-1 to TRBJ1-1; perhaps TRBD1 as D (6 bases). The CDR3 length is 14 residues. Looked up from germline, CDR1 is SGHRS and CDR2 is YFSETQ. Trimming pared 3 bases from V and 1 base from J, leaving 10 bases between. The CDR3 here is CASSWGRGNTEAFF. CDR3 sequence (DNA): TGCGCCAGCAGCTGGGGCAGGGGGAACACTGAAGCTTTCTTT.

Here the CDR3 reads CASSPTRGAYYGYTF. CDR3 sequence (DNA): TGTGCCAGCAGTCCCACTAGGGGCGCATACTATGGCTACACCTTC. The chain uses TRBV6-5 and TRBJ1-2, with a possible D match to TRBD1 (5 bases). Looked up from germline, CDR1 is MNHEY and CDR2 is SVGAGI. V lost 5 bases, J lost 3 bases, and 16 bases lay in between. This CDR3 is 15 amino acids long.

This chain links TRBV18 with TRBJ2-1, with D hard to call. V was clipped by 2 bases and J by 0 bases, with 14 bases between them. The CDR3 consists of 17 residues. The germline V gene has CDR1 KGHSH and CDR2 LQKENI. This CDR3 reads CASSPRHPSDSYNEQFF. DNA for the CDR3: TGTGCCAGCTCACCAAGGCATCCCTCGGACTCCTACAATGAGCAGTTCTTC. The whole variable domain, remainder taken from reference TRBV18 and TRBJ2-1, is NAGVMQNPRHLVRRRGQEARLRCSPMKGHSHVYWYRQLPEEGLKFMVYLQKENIIDESGMPKERFSAEFPKEGPSILRIQQVVRGDSAAYFCASSPRHPSDSYNEQFFGPGTRLTVL.

V and J are TRBV4-1 and TRBJ1-2; D remains unclear. CDR1 and CDR2 (germline): MGHRA, YSYEKL. Trimming took off 0 bases at V and 0 bases at J, with 11 bases between the two ends. This CDR3 spans 16 amino acids. CDR3 in amino acids: CASSQDVGSSNYGYTF. CDR3 DNA: TGCGCCAGCAGCCAAGATGTCGGTTCATCTAACTATGGCTACACCTTC.

J is TRBJ1-2 and V is TRBV9; TRBD1 agrees at 9 bases. The V segment lost 5 bases and the J segment 4 bases; nucleotides outside the gene matches: 12. Germline V gene lookup returns CDR1 SGDLS and CDR2 YYNGEE. This CDR3 contains 16 residues. The CDR3 region has the DNA TGTGCCAGCAGTCGAAACCCGACAGGGGGAAGCTATGGCTACACCTTC. Its translation is CASSRNPTGGSYGYTF. Drawing the rest from reference TRBV9 and TRBJ1-2, the complete variable domain is DSGVTQTPKHLITATGQRVTLRCSPRSGDLSVYWYQQSLDQGLQFLIQYYNGEERAKGNILERFSAQQFPDLHSELNLSSLELGDSALYFCASSRNPTGGSYGYTFGSGTRLTVV.

The gene calls are TRBV10-3 and TRBJ1-3; D is unresolved. Deletions cut 3 bases from V and 1 base from J, with 4 bases between. The CDR3 is 13 residues long. Germline-derived CDR1 and CDR2 are ENHRY and SYGVKD. CDR3 sequence: CAISEQSGNTIYF. The CDR3 region has the DNA TGTGCCATCAGTGAACAGTCTGGAAACACCATATATTTT.

The chain recombines TRBV3-1 (or the pseudogene TRBV3-2) with TRBJ1-1, with 7 bases aligning to TRBD1. The CDR3 loop spans 14 amino acids. Germline V lookup: CDR1 LGHDT, CDR2 YNNKEL (reference sequence). The V gene end was trimmed by 7 bases and the J gene end by 0 bases; junction bases not matched to a gene: 5. CDR3 loop: CASTYGTVNTEAFF. For the CDR3, the DNA is TGTGCCAGCACCTACGGGACAGTGAACACTGAAGCTTTCTTT.

The rearrangement links TRBV28 to TRBJ1-2; D is unresolved. CDR3 length: 16 amino acids. With 1 base removed from V and 2 bases from J, the gap between germline ends came to 14 bases. From germline, CDR1 is MDHEN and CDR2 SYDVKM. The CDR3 region is CASSLSGPSPNYGYTF. CDR3 in DNA: TGTGCCAGCAGTTTATCAGGCCCAAGCCCGAACTATGGCTACACCTTC.

The rearrangement uses TRBV6-5 and TRBJ2-7; a weak D match, TRBD1 (7 bases). V was shortened by 4 bases and J by 13 bases, with 20 bases between the two germline ends. The CDR3 consists of 13 residues. Germline V gene lookup returns CDR1 MNHEY and CDR2 SVGAGI. The DNA for the CDR3 is TGTGCCAGCAGTTTTGGCCCTGGCGGGGACAGTTACTTC. It translates to CASSFGPGGDSYF.

V gene TRBV7-9 combines with J gene TRBJ2-1; maybe TRBD2 (7 bases). In germline, CDR1 is SEHNR, CDR2 FQNEAQ (reference sequence). The V gene lost 5 bases and the J gene lost 8 bases, with 19 bases spanning the gap. CDR3 length: 15 amino acids. The DNA for the CDR3 is TGTGCCAGCAGCGCCTTCCGGGGGGCTGGGGATGAGCAGTTCTTC. This translates into CASSAFRGAGDEQFF.

This clone was recorded a few times. Other DNA sequences within the sample encode an identical CDR3. The chain uses TRBV5-1 and TRBJ2-2; tentatively, D is TRBD2 (7 bases). With 10 bases removed from V and 6 bases from J, the gap between germline ends came to 19 bases. The germline gives CDR1 SGHRS, CDR2 YFSETQ. The CDR3 extends over 14 amino acids. The CDR3 nucleotides read TGCGCCCCAGGGGTGGGGGGGCAGGCCGGGGAGCTGTTTTTT. It encodes CAPGVGGQAGELFF.

V and J are TRBV7-9 and TRBJ1-6, with D unresolved. This CDR3 has 14 amino acids. Trimming removed 8 bases from V and 0 bases from J, with 8 bases in between. Germline CDR1 is SEHNR and CDR2 is FQNEAQ (reference sequence). The CDR3 region has the DNA TGTGCCAGCTTGAGATTCTCCTATAATTCACCCCTCCACTTT. Its protein is CASLRFSYNSPLHF.

This chain links TRBV2 with TRBJ1-5, with D possibly being TRBD1 (5 bases). Germline CDR1 is SNHLY and CDR2 is FYNNEI. The CDR3 loop spans 13 amino acids. V was clipped by 7 bases and J by 1 base, with 8 bases between them. CDR3 coding DNA: TGTGCCAGCACCCAGGGAAGCAATCAGCCCCAGCATTTT. It codes for CASTQGSNQPQHF.

The CDR3 coding sequence is TGTGCCAGCAGCTTAGGCATTTGGGGTCTGAACACTGAAGCTTTCTTT. As protein: CASSLGIWGLNTEAFF. The chain has TRBV7-9 and TRBJ1-1; D call uncertain. Per germline, CDR1 SEHNR and CDR2 FQNEAQ (reference sequence). CDR3 size: 16 residues. V lost 1 base and J 0 bases, leaving 12 bases between the germline ends. Together with reference TRBV7-9 and TRBJ1-1, the CDR3 gives the full variable domain: DTGVSQNPRHKITKRGQNVTFRCDPISEHNRLYWYRQTLGQGPEFLTYFQNEAQLEKSRLLSDRFSAERPKGSFSTLEIQRTEQGDSAMYLCASSLGIWGLNTEAFFGQGTRLTVV.

The chain has TRBV29-1 and TRBJ1-2; the D is unclear. Germline CDR1 reads SQVTM; CDR2 reads ANQGSEA. Trimming stripped 4 bases from V and 4 bases from J, with 10 bases between. This CDR3 has 12 amino acids. CDR3 in amino acids: CSVVWERYGYTF. The CDR3 DNA follows: TGCAGCGTTGTTTGGGAGCGCTATGGCTACACCTTC.

This chain links TRBV29-1 with TRBJ2-1, with 9 bases lining up with TRBD1. V dropped 7 bases and J dropped 6; count of bases not matched to a gene: 7. Germline values: CDR1 SQVTM, CDR2 ANQGSEA. This CDR3 comprises 13 residues. CDR3 DNA sequence: TGCAGCGGATACAGGGGGCTGGGCAATGAGCAGTTCTTC. Its translation is CSGYRGLGNEQFF.

The genes are TRBV6-5 and TRBJ1-1, with 8 nucleotides matching TRBD1. Germline V gene data show CDR1 as MNHEY and CDR2 as SVGAGI. The V and J ends lost 3 bases and 4 bases, in that order; junction bases with no gene match: 7. The CDR3 contains 15 residues. The chain's CDR3 is CASSYAGGVSTEAFF. CDR3 nucleotides: TGTGCCAGCAGTTATGCAGGGGGCGTCAGCACTGAAGCTTTCTTT.